This T cell receptor beta chain came from a study of vaccination and CD4 T cells after COVID-19. Background on the study: Cells received overlapping spike peptides from SARS-CoV-2, HCoV-NL63, HCoV-OC43 and HCoV-229E as stimulation.

The CDR3 is made up of 19 amino acids. CDR1 and CDR2 (germline): MNHNS, SASEGT. The V gene lost 6 bases and the J gene lost 1 base, with 26 bases spanning the gap. Turning to this clonotype: The target antigen is unknown.

Regarding the study as a whole: Reactive clonotype counts went from median 21 after infection to approximately 38 after vaccination, nonsignificantly.

Once obtained from cultured CD4+ T cells, the DNA was sequenced using the Oncomine TCR Beta short-read assay. TCRdb independently ran MiXCR on the PCR reads; one entry per CDR3 protein. Of approximately 15,000 distinct CDR3 sequences listed, 30% to 40% are singletons. Treatment meaning: approximately nine-day PBMC culture with coronavirus spike peptide pools or control peptides (ViraFEST assay). This specimen was CD4+ T cells from blood, cultured in vitro, taken before SARS-CoV-2 vaccination. This TCR was recovered from a human donor who received a COVID-19 vaccine. This chain uses TRBV6-1 with TRBJ2-3; weak D call: TRBD1 (6 bases). CDR3 bases: TGTGCCAGCAGCTCGGTCAGACCTTACGGGGACACACGCACAGATACGCAGTATTTT. Translating gives CASSSVRPYGDTRTDTQYF.